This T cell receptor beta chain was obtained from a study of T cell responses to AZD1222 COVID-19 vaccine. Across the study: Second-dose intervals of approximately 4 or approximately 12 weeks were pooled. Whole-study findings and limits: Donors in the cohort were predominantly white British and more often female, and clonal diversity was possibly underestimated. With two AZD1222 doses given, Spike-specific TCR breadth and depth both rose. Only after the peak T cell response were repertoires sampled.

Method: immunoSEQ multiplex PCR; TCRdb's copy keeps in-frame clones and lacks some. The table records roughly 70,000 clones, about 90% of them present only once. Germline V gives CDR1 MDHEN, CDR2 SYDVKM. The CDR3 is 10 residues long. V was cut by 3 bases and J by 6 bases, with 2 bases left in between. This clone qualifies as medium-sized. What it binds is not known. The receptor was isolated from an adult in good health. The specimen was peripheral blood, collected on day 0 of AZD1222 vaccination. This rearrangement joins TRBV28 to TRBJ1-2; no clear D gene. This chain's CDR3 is CASSFNGYTF. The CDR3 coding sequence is TGTGCCAGCAGTTTTAATGGCTACACCTTC.